Below, 3 T cell receptor beta chains from the same sample are listed, as sequenced in a study of technical replicates of blood from a handful of donors. Some clones are missing from TCRdb's copy, which holds only in-frame ones; the method was immunoSEQ multiplex PCR. Of 60,000 to 90,000 clones listed, about 97% were seen once; the top ten hold roughly 0.3%. The sample consisted of T cells isolated from PBMCs. Receptors originate from a human donor in good health.

The V gene is TRBV6-1, the J gene TRBJ2-5; TRBD2 matches at 8 bases. The length of the CDR3 is 15 residues. Germline CDR1 and CDR2: MNHNS and SASEGT. The V segment lost 5 bases and the J segment 3 bases; nucleotides outside the gene matches: 8. CDR3 sequence (DNA): TGTGCCAGCAGTCCGAGCGGGAGCGGGGAAGAGACCCAGTACTTC. Its protein is CASSPSGSGEETQYF.

This sequence joins TRBV14 and TRBJ1-2, with TRBD1 identical over 8 bases. This CDR3 region has 12 residues. Germline V gene sequence: CDR1 SGHDN, CDR2 FVKESK. V shed 4 bases, J shed 6 bases, and the junction held 1 base outside the gene matches. DNA for the CDR3: TGTGCCAGCAGCCCAGGGGGCGATGGCTACACCTTC. The encoded protein is CASSPGGDGYTF.

The chain carries TRBV7-2 and TRBJ1-2; unclear D gene. V lost 2 bases to trimming and J lost 0 bases, with 4 bases between them. The CDR3 is 13 residues long. The germline CDR1 and CDR2 sequences are SGHTA and FQGNSA. Written as DNA, the CDR3 is TGTGCCAGCAGCTTACAGTCTAACTATGGCTACACCTTC. This translates into CASSLQSNYGYTF.